Reported below is one T cell receptor beta chain. Its antigen is unidentified. These data belong to a study of graft-versus-host responses after intestinal transplantation. Findings of the study overall: The study associated peak circulating GvH clone levels with early post-transplant HvG declines.

Trimming shortened V by 2 bases and J by 1 base, and 8 bases separated the two germline ends. Looked up from germline, CDR1 is KGHSH and CDR2 is LQKENI. The CDR3 runs to 14 residues. From the graft tissue, intraepithelial and lamina propria lymphocytes were released through processing. Data came from immunoSEQ multiplex PCR; TCRdb stores just in-frame clones and leaves some out. Here the sample spans some 15,000 clones, 65% to 90% being singletons. This chain uses TRBV18 with TRBJ1-2; D is uncertain. The source was ileum tissue, collected around 600 days after intestinal transplantation. The sequence derives from a human patient who received an intestinal transplant, so some T cells may come from the graft donor. The CDR3 sequence is CASSPKGYNYGYTF. Written as DNA, the CDR3 is TGTGCCAGCTCACCAAAGGGTTATAACTATGGCTACACCTTC.